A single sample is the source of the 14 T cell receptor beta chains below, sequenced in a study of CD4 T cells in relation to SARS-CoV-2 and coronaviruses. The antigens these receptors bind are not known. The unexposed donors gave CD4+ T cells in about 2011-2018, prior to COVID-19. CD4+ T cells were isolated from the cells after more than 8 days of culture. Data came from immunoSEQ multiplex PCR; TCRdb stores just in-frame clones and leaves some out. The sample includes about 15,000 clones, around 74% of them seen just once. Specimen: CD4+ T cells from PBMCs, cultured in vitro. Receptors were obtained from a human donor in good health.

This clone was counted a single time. The CDR3 nucleotides are TGCGCCAGCAGCTTGTCGGGTAGGGCTGAAGAGACCCAGTACTTC. It translates to CASSLSGRAEETQYF. The V and J genes are TRBV5-1 and TRBJ2-5; D unclear. This CDR3 contains 15 residues. Per the germline V gene, CDR1 is SGHRS and CDR2 is YFSETQ. V was trimmed by 1 base and J by 3 bases, leaving 13 bases between them. Complete variable domain (other parts from reference TRBV5-1 and TRBJ2-5): KAGVTQTPRYLIKTRGQQVTLSCSPISGHRSVSWYQQTPGQGLQFLFEYFSETQRNKGNFPGRFSGRQFSNSRSEMNVSTLELGDSALYLCASSLSGRAEETQYFGPGTRLLVL.

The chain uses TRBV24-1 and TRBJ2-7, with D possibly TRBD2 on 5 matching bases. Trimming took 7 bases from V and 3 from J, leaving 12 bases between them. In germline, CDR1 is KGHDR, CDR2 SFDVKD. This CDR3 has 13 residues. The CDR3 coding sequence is TGTGCCACCAGCCGAGGGTCCCACTACGAGCAGTACTTC. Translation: CATSRGSHYEQYF.

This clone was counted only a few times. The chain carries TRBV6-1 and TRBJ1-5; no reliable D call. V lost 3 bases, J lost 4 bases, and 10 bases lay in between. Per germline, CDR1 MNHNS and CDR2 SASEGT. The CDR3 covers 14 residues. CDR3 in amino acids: CASSEREGNQPQHF. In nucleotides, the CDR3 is TGTGCCAGCAGTGAGAGGGAGGGTAATCAGCCCCAGCATTTT.

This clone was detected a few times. The CDR3 DNA reads TGTGCCACCAGTGGCCGGATCACCGGGGAGCTGTTTTTT. Translating gives CATSGRITGELFF. This chain connects TRBV24-1 to TRBJ2-2; no clear D gene. V dropped 5 bases and J dropped 4 bases, with 7 bases sitting between them. The CDR3 extends over 13 amino acids. Germline-derived CDR1 and CDR2 are KGHDR and SFDVKD.

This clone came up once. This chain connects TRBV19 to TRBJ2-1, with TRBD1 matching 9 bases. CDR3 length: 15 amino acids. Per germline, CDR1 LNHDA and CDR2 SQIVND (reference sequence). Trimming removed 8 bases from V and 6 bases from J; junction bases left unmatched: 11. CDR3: CASATGGRNLNEQFF. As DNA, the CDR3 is TGTGCCAGTGCAACAGGGGGCAGAAATCTCAATGAGCAGTTCTTC. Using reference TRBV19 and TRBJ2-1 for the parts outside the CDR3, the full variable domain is DGGITQSPKYLFRKEGQNVTLSCEQNLNHDAMYWYRQDPGQGLRLIYYSQIVNDFQKGDIAEGYSVSREKKESFPLTVTSAQKNPTAFYLCASATGGRNLNEQFFGPGTRLTVL.

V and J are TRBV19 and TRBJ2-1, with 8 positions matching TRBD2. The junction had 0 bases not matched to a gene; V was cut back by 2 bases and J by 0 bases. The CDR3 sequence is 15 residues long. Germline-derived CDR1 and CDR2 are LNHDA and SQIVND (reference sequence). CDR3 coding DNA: TGTGCCAGTAGTATAAGCGGGAGCTCCTACAATGAGCAGTTCTTC. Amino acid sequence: CASSISGSSYNEQFF.

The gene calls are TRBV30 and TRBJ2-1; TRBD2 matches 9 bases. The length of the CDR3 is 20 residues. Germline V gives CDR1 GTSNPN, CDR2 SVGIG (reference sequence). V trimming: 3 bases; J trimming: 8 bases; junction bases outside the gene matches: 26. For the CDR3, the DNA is TGTGCCTGGAGCAGGAATCTCAGGGGGGGCCTAGCGGGACGCAGCGATGAGCAGTTCTTC. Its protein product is CAWSRNLRGGLAGRSDEQFF.

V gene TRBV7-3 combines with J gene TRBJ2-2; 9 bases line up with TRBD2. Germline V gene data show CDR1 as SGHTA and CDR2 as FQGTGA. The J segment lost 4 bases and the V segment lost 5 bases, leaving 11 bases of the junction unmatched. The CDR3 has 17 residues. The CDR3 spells CASSLSGVTSGTGELFF. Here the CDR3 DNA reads TGTGCCAGCAGCCTGTCAGGGGTGACTAGCGGCACCGGGGAGCTGTTTTTT.

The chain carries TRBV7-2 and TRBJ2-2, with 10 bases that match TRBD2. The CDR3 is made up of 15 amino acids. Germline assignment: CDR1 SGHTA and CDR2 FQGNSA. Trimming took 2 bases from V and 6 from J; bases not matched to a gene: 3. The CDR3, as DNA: TGTGCCAGCAGCTTATCCAGCGGGAGGGCCGGGGAGCTGTTTTTT. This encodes CASSLSSGRAGELFF.

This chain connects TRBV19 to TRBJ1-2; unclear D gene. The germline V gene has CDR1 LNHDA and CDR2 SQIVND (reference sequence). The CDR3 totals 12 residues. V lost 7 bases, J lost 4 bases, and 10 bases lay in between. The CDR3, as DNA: TGTGCCAGTACTCGGGATTTCTATGGCTACACCTTC. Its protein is CASTRDFYGYTF.

The CDR3 nucleotides read TGTGCCAGCAGCGTAGGTGGGGCGACAGGGGTAAACTACGAGCAGTACTTC. Protein sequence: CASSVGGATGVNYEQYF. The V call is TRBV9, the J call TRBJ2-7; 8 bases are a match to TRBD1. V shed 0 bases and J 3 bases; nucleotides not matched to a gene: 11. Germline V lookup: CDR1 SGDLS, CDR2 YYNGEE. This CDR3 is built from 17 residues.

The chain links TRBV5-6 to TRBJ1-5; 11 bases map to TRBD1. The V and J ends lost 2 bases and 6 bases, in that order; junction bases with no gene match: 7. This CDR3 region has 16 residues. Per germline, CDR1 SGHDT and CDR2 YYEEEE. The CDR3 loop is CASSFRTGGWGQPQHF. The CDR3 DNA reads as TGTGCCAGCAGCTTTAGGACAGGGGGCTGGGGTCAGCCCCAGCATTTT.

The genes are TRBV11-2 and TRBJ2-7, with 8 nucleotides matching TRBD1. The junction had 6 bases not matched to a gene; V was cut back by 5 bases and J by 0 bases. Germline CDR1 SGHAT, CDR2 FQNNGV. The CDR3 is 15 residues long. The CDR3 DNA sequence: TGTGCCAGCAGCCCCGGACAGGGATACTCCTACGAGCAGTACTTC. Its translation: CASSPGQGYSYEQYF.

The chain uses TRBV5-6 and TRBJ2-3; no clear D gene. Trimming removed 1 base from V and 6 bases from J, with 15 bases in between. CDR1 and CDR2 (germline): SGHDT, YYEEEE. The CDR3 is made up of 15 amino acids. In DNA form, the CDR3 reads TGTGCCAGCAGCTTGCCGTTACGACCCCTGGATACGCAGTATTTT. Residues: CASSLPLRPLDTQYF.